These 23 T cell receptor beta chains share one sample of origin, sequenced in a study of T cells in Graves' hyperthyroidism and ophthalmopathy. The source material, RNA transcripts, was used to amplify TCR beta CDR3 regions. The primer set for the first-round RT-PCR of the TCR CDR3 was HTBI. MiXCR, applied by TCRdb to the multiplex PCR reads, yields one record per CDR3 protein. The sample records 450,000 to 650,000 distinct CDR3 sequences, approximately 17% being singletons. The sample taken for sequencing was blood. The receptors shown here come from a woman between 18 and 29 years old with Graves' ophthalmopathy.

J is TRBJ1-2 and V is TRBV19; D remains ambiguous. Between the trimmed V and J ends, which lost 4 bases and 10 bases, there was a span of 13 bases. Germline CDR1 reads LNHDA; CDR2 reads SQIVND (reference sequence). CDR3 size: 12 residues. The CDR3 DNA is TGTGCCAGTAGTACCTTTGGAGGTGACTACACCTTC. This translates into CASSTFGGDYTF.

This sequence joins TRBV20-1 and TRBJ1-6; the D gene is possibly TRBD1 (5 bases). The CDR3 has 17 residues. Trimming pared 4 bases from V and 2 bases from J, leaving 18 bases between. Germline V gene lookup returns CDR1 DFQATT and CDR2 SNEGSKA (reference sequence). CDR3 coding DNA: TGCAGTGCTAACATGAGAGGGGCGGACCCCTATAATTCACCCCTCCACTTT. The encoded protein is CSANMRGADPYNSPLHF.

This clonotype was seen a few times. This rearrangement joins TRBV3-1 to TRBJ1-6, with D perhaps matching TRBD1 (6 bases). V was pared by 0 bases and J by 0 bases, with 15 bases between. Germline values: CDR1 LGHDT, CDR2 YNNKEL (reference sequence). The CDR3 spans 19 residues. Written as DNA, the CDR3 is TGTGCCAGCAGCCAAGACCGGGGGCGAAAAAGCTCCTATAATTCACCCCTCCACTTT. This codes for CASSQDRGRKSSYNSPLHF.

This clonotype has only a few counts. J is TRBJ2-3 and V is TRBV6-4; D is ambiguous. V shed 2 bases and J shed 5 bases, with 17 bases lying between them. CDR1 is MRHNA, CDR2 SNTAGT, per germline. The CDR3 runs to 16 residues. CDR3 nucleotide sequence: TGTGCCAGCAGTGACCCCGTGGCCGGGTCAGGAGATACGCAGTATTTT. Translating it yields CASSDPVAGSGDTQYF.

In this sample, this clonotype turned up many times. The chain is built from TRBV28 and TRBJ2-3, with 7 bases identical to TRBD2. The CDR3 contains 15 residues. The J segment lost 0 bases and the V segment lost 6 bases, leaving 6 bases of the junction unmatched. Germline V CDR1 and CDR2: MDHEN, SYDVKM. This chain's CDR3 is CASRKPGGSTDTQYF. DNA for the CDR3: TGTGCCAGCAGGAAACCGGGAGGTAGCACAGATACGCAGTATTTT.

This clonotype was counted at least ten times. The gene calls are TRBV5-6 and TRBJ2-7; D possibly corresponds to TRBD2 (6 bases). V gave up 0 bases and J gave up 5 bases, with 12 bases separating them. Germline V CDR1 and CDR2: SGHDT, YYEEEE. The CDR3 length is 14 residues. The DNA for the CDR3 is TGTGCCAGCAGCTTGGAACAGGAGGGAGACGAGCAGTACTTC. This codes for CASSLEQEGDEQYF.

This clonotype was counted ten times or more. V usage is TRBV5-1 and J usage is TRBJ2-3, with a possible D match to TRBD1 (6 bases). V was clipped by 5 bases and J by 1 base, with 8 bases between them. The CDR3 extends over 13 amino acids. CDR1 is SGHRS and CDR2 is YFSETQ in the germline V gene. CDR3 DNA sequence: TGCGCCAGCAGATCAGGGGGCACAGATACGCAGTATTTT. Amino acid sequence: CASRSGGTDTQYF. The whole variable domain, remainder taken from reference TRBV5-1 and TRBJ2-3, is KAGVTQTPRYLIKTRGQQVTLSCSPISGHRSVSWYQQTPGQGLQFLFEYFSETQRNKGNFPGRFSGRQFSNSRSEMNVSTLELGDSALYLCASRSGGTDTQYFGPGTRLTVL.

This clonotype appeared a few times. The V and J genes are TRBV6-2 or TRBV6-3 and TRBJ1-5, with 7 bases that match TRBD1. V dropped 8 bases and J dropped 2; count of bases not matched to a gene: 3. This CDR3 comprises 13 residues. CDR1 is MNHEY, CDR2 SVGEGT, per germline. The CDR3 protein is CASYRGGNQPQHF. The CDR3, as DNA: TGTGCCAGCTACAGGGGAGGCAATCAGCCCCAGCATTTT.

In this sample, this clonotype turned up many times. J is TRBJ1-1 and V is TRBV5-1; the D is unclear. Germline values: CDR1 SGHRS, CDR2 YFSETQ. This CDR3 comprises 15 residues. The V gene lost 1 base and the J gene lost 1 base, with 11 bases spanning the gap. CDR3: CASSLSSAANTEAFF. The DNA for the CDR3 is TGCGCCAGCAGCTTGAGTTCAGCAGCGAACACTGAAGCTTTCTTT. Full variable domain (remainder filled in from reference TRBV5-1 and TRBJ1-1): KAGVTQTPRYLIKTRGQQVTLSCSPISGHRSVSWYQQTPGQGLQFLFEYFSETQRNKGNFPGRFSGRQFSNSRSEMNVSTLELGDSALYLCASSLSSAANTEAFFGQGTRLTVV.

This clonotype was picked up many times. This chain joins TRBV12-3 or TRBV12-4 and TRBJ1-2, with 12 nucleotides matching TRBD1. V trimming: 8 bases; J trimming: 8 bases; junction bases outside the gene matches: 9. The CDR3 length is 14 residues. The CDR3 sequence: CASGLRGQGAGYTF. The CDR3 coding sequence is TGTGCCAGCGGACTTAGGGGACAGGGGGCCGGCTACACCTTC.

In this sample, this clonotype turned up many times. The chain recombines TRBV28 with TRBJ2-7; 7 bases map to TRBD2. Germline loops: CDR1 MDHEN, CDR2 SYDVKM. The trim removed 7 bases at V and 6 bases at J, leaving 9 bases unmatched. The CDR3 is made up of 13 amino acids. The CDR3 region is CASNEGLLLEQYF. The CDR3 bases are TGTGCCAGCAACGAGGGACTACTCCTCGAGCAGTACTTC.

A few counts support this clonotype. This rearrangement joins TRBV13 to TRBJ1-2; possible D gene TRBD1, 5 bases. The ends were cut back, 5 bases at V and 6 bases at J, with 19 bases in the middle. CDR1 and CDR2 (germline): PRHDT, FYEKMQ (reference sequence). This CDR3 is built from 15 residues. The CDR3 bases are TGTGCCAGCAGCGCCGGGACGCAATGGAGGGATGGCTACACCTTC. Its protein product is CASSAGTQWRDGYTF. The full variable domain, completed using reference TRBV13 and TRBJ1-2, is AAGVIQSPRHLIKEKRETATLKCYPIPRHDTVYWYQQGPGQDPQFLISFYEKMQSDKGSIPDRFSAQQFSDYHSELNMSSLELGDSALYFCASSAGTQWRDGYTFGSGTRLTVV.

This clonotype has ten or more counts. The chain uses TRBV6-1 and TRBJ1-2; unclear D gene. Between the trimmed V and J ends, which lost 1 base and 6 bases, there was a span of 21 bases. The length of the CDR3 is 17 residues. Germline V gene sequence: CDR1 MNHNS, CDR2 SASEGT. DNA for the CDR3: TGTGCCAGCAGTGAAGTTCTTGGTGGCAGTTCCTCCCATGGCTACACCTTC. Its translation is CASSEVLGGSSSHGYTF.

This clonotype was found a few times. The chain has TRBV3-1 and TRBJ2-2, with no clear D. Germline V gene sequence: CDR1 LGHDT, CDR2 YNNKEL (reference sequence). V was cut by 4 bases and J by 0 bases, with 9 bases left in between. The CDR3 runs 15 residues. This chain's CDR3 is CASSRVYANTGELFF. The CDR3 DNA follows: TGTGCCAGCAGCCGGGTCTACGCGAACACCGGGGAGCTGTTTTTT.

This clonotype was seen a handful of times. V usage is TRBV12-5 and J usage is TRBJ1-2; D gene ambiguous. V lost 7 bases, J lost 1 base, and 10 bases lay in between. This CDR3 is 13 amino acids long. Germline V CDR1 and CDR2: LGHNT, FRNRAP. CDR3 protein: CASAPGINYGYTF. Here the CDR3 DNA reads TGTGCTAGTGCCCCGGGTATTAACTATGGCTACACCTTC.

The genes are TRBV6-1 and TRBJ1-5; D might be TRBD1 (5 bases). Trimming cost V 5 bases and J 2 bases, with 7 bases left between them. This CDR3 is 13 amino acids long. CDR1 MNHNS and CDR2 SASEGT come from the germline V gene. The CDR3 DNA reads as TGTGCCAGCAGTACGGGGCGCAATCAGCCCCAGCATTTT. Its translation: CASSTGRNQPQHF.

The chain couples TRBV15 to TRBJ2-1, with D possibly matching TRBD2 (6 bases). V gave up 0 bases and J gave up 6 bases, with 9 bases separating them. Germline V gene data show CDR1 as LNHNV and CDR2 as YYDKDF (reference sequence). The CDR3 loop spans 14 amino acids. CDR3 amino acids: CATSRDLTSNEQFF. CDR3 in DNA: TGTGCCACCAGCAGAGATCTGACTAGCAATGAGCAGTTCTTC. The full variable domain, completed using reference TRBV15 and TRBJ2-1, is DAMVIQNPRYQVTQFGKPVTLSCSQTLNHNVMYWYQQKSSQAPKLLFHYYDKDFNNEADTPDNFQSRRPNTSFCFLDIRSPGLGDTAMYLCATSRDLTSNEQFFGPGTRLTVL.

This clonotype has just one count. This may be a read error, as it is one base from a much larger clone. The chain uses TRBV27 and TRBJ2-7; TRBD2 matches at 8 bases. This CDR3 has 15 amino acids. V lost 5 bases and J lost 2; bases outside the gene matches: 8. Germline CDR1 MNHEY, CDR2 SMNVEV (reference sequence). DNA of the CDR3: TGTGCCAGCAGTCGACGAGCGGGGGAAACCTACGAGCAGTACTTC. This sequence encodes CASSRRAGETYEQYF.

The chain employs TRBV6-1 and TRBJ1-1, with 9 bases matching TRBD1. This CDR3 region has 14 residues. J lost 11 bases, V lost 6 bases, and 13 bases had no gene match. Germline V gene lookup returns CDR1 MNHNS and CDR2 SASEGT. The CDR3 sequence is CASSPRTGARWAFF. CDR3 in DNA: TGTGCCAGCAGCCCCCGGACAGGGGCAAGGTGGGCTTTCTTT.

This chain connects TRBV19 to TRBJ2-1, with TRBD2 as a possible D gene (5 bases). The CDR3 spans 15 residues. The germline V gene encodes CDR1 LNHDA and CDR2 SQIVND (reference sequence). Between the trimmed V and J ends, which lost 2 bases and 2 bases, there was a span of 10 bases. CDR3 nucleotides: TGTGCCAGTAGTATAAGCCTAGCCACCTACAATGAGCAGTTCTTC. Translation gives CASSISLATYNEQFF.

This chain uses TRBV6-1 with TRBJ1-4; D gene uncertain. The CDR3 is 13 residues long. The ends were cut back, 10 bases at V and 7 bases at J, with 16 bases in the middle. In germline, CDR1 is MNHNS, CDR2 SASEGT. CDR3 loop: CATGPGYGEKLFF. The CDR3 region has the DNA TGTGCCACCGGACCGGGTTACGGTGAAAAACTGTTTTTT.

CDR3 in DNA: TGTGCCAGCAGCGGGACGGCCAGCTCCTACGAGCAGTACTTC. Translation gives CASSGTASSYEQYF. The chain combines TRBV9 with TRBJ2-7; D gene ambiguous. The CDR3 loop spans 14 amino acids. Trimming took 3 bases from V and 0 from J, leaving 10 bases between them. Germline CDR1 reads SGDLS; CDR2 reads YYNGEE.

This clonotype was recorded a few times. V usage is TRBV19 and J usage is TRBJ2-2; D ambiguous. V shed 10 bases and J shed 5 bases, with 17 bases lying between them. The CDR3 is 14 residues long. CDR1 LNHDA and CDR2 SQIVND come from the germline V gene (reference sequence). The CDR3 region is CATSMSLRTGELFF. In DNA, the CDR3 is TGTGCCACTTCGATGAGCCTGAGGACCGGGGAGCTGTTTTTT.